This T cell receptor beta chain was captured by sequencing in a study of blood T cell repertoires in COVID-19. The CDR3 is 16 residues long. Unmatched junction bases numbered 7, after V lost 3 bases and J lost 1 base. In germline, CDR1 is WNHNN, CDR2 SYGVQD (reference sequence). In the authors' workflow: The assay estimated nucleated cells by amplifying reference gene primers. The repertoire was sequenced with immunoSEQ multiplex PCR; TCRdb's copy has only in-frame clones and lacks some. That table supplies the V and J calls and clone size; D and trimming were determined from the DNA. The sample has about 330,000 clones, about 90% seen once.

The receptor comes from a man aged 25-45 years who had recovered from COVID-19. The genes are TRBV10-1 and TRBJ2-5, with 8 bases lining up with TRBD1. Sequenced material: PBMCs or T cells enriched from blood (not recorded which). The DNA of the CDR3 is TGCGCCAGCAGTGACCGCAGGACAGGGCGCCAAGAGACCCAGTACTTC. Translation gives CASSDRRTGRQETQYF.